Listed here are 9 T cell receptor beta chains from one sample, sequenced in a study of blood T cell repertoires in COVID-19. Only in-frame clones appear in the TCRdb table, and some are missing; sequencing was by immunoSEQ multiplex PCR. The profile covers about 35,000 clones, with more than 75% appearing a single time and 10% taken by the ten largest. The sequencing input was peripheral blood. These receptor sequences come from a man older than 75 with active COVID-19.

The chain carries TRBV10-2 and TRBJ2-7, with TRBD2 matching over 7 bases. Germline V gene lookup returns CDR1 WSHSY and CDR2 SAAADI. The CDR3 totals 12 residues. Trimming at V came to 4 bases and at J to 6 bases, leaving 3 bases not matched to a gene. The CDR3 nucleotides read TGCGCCAGCAGTGGACTAGCCGGCGAGCAGTACTTC. Amino acid sequence: CASSGLAGEQYF.

This clone occurred a few times. This chain connects TRBV7-8 to TRBJ2-1; TRBD2 matches at 10 bases. V lost 1 base to trimming and J lost 9 bases; unmatched junction nucleotides: 15. The V gene's germline CDR1 is SGHVS and CDR2 FQNEAQ. The CDR3 sequence is 18 residues long. The DNA of the CDR3 is TGTGCCAGCAGCTTAGGGACTCCGGCTAGCGGGAGATTGGGTGAGCAGTTCTTC. Translating it yields CASSLGTPASGRLGEQFF.

The rearrangement links TRBV2 to TRBJ1-6; a weak D match, TRBD1 (5 bases). Trimming pared 11 bases from V and 5 bases from J, leaving 13 bases between. CDR1 and CDR2 (germline): SNHLY, FYNNEI. The CDR3 runs 13 residues. CDR3 protein: CAGGTADNSPLHF. CDR3 nucleotides: TGTGCCGGCGGGACCGCGGATAATTCACCCCTCCACTTT. Using reference TRBV2 and TRBJ1-6 for the parts outside the CDR3, the full variable domain is EPEVTQTPSHQVTQMGQEVILRCVPISNHLYFYWYRQILGQKVEFLVSFYNNEISEKSEIFDDQFSVERPDGSNFTLKIRSTKLEDSAMYFCAGGTADNSPLHFGNGTRLTVT.

The table lists this clone with a few counts. This chain uses TRBV6-5 with TRBJ1-2; D perhaps matches TRBD1 (5 bases). Germline CDR1 reads MNHEY; CDR2 reads SVGAGI. V dropped 5 bases and J dropped 6 bases, with 19 bases sitting between them. The CDR3 is made up of 15 amino acids. CDR3 loop: CASSQPGGGSHGYTF. Here the CDR3 DNA reads TGTGCCAGCAGTCAGCCTGGGGGGGGATCGCATGGCTACACCTTC.

In nucleotides, the CDR3 is TGTGCCAGCTCACCAGGGACAGGGGGGAATCAGCCCCAGCATTTT. Translating gives CASSPGTGGNQPQHF. J is TRBJ1-5 and V is TRBV18; 11 bases align to TRBD1. J was trimmed by 4 bases and V by 2 bases; bases with no gene match: 1. Germline values: CDR1 KGHSH, CDR2 LQKENI. CDR3 size: 15 residues.

The V and J genes are TRBV6-5 and TRBJ2-2; D possibly corresponds to TRBD2 (6 bases). Germline V lookup: CDR1 MNHEY, CDR2 SVGAGI. The CDR3 runs to 14 residues. V was cut by 0 bases and J by 8 bases, with 10 bases left in between. The CDR3 DNA reads as TGTGCCAGCAGTTACTCGCCCGGGGGAGGGGAGCTGTTTTTT. As protein: CASSYSPGGGELFF.

In this sample, this clone turned up a few times. The rearrangement joins TRBV10-3 to TRBJ2-7; 7 bases are shared with TRBD1. The V gene's germline CDR1 is ENHRY and CDR2 SYGVKD. This CDR3 has 17 residues. With 6 bases clipped from V and 2 bases from J, the junction kept 16 bases outside the gene matches. The CDR3 sequence is CAISRAHTGAQPYEQYF. CDR3 nucleotide sequence: TGTGCCATCAGCCGCGCCCATACAGGGGCCCAACCCTACGAGCAGTACTTC.

This sequence joins TRBV11-3 and TRBJ2-1; the match to TRBD1 covers 8 bases. The CDR3 spans 15 residues. Germline lookup yields CDR1 SGHNT and CDR2 YENEEA. V lost 5 bases to trimming and J lost 5 bases; unmatched junction nucleotides: 8. The CDR3 DNA is TGTGCCAGCAGCCCGTCGGGACAGGCACACAATGAGCAGTTCTTC. Its protein product is CASSPSGQAHNEQFF.

The chain carries TRBV9 and TRBJ2-7; D gene uncertain. V was pared by 0 bases and J by 4 bases, with 14 bases between. The V gene's germline CDR1 is SGDLS and CDR2 YYNGEE. This CDR3 is built from 15 residues. CDR3 sequence: CASSVALDLIYEQYF. The CDR3 DNA follows: TGTGCCAGCAGCGTAGCTCTTGACTTGATATACGAGCAGTACTTC.